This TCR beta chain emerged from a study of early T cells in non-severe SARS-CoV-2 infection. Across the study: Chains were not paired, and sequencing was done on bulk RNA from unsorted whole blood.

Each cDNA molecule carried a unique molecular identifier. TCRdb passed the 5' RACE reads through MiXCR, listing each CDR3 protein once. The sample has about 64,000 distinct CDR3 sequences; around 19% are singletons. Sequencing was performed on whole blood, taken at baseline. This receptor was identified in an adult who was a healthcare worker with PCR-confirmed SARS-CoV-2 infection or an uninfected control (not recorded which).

CDR3 in DNA: TGTGCCAGCAGTTACTCGAAGAGAACCACTTACAATGAGCAGTTCTTC. The encoded protein is CASSYSKRTTYNEQFF. The chain recombines TRBV6-2 or TRBV6-3 with TRBJ2-1; D ambiguous. This CDR3 spans 16 amino acids. The germline V gene encodes CDR1 MNHEY and CDR2 SVGEGT. V lost 0 bases to trimming and J lost 4 bases, with 13 bases between them.